The clone carrying this T cell receptor (beta chain) came up a few times. Every donor contributed about 10 milliliters of peripheral blood by blood draw. The data derive from a study of blood T cells in healthy people across ages. This CDR3 region has 14 residues. Germline lookup yields CDR1 SGHRS and CDR2 YFSETQ. The V gene lost 4 bases and the J gene lost 1 base, with 8 bases spanning the gap. For the second PCR, which ran for roughly 7 to 11 cycles, a sample-barcoded 5' primer and a J-beta primer mix were used. There were at least 2.5 million CDR3-containing paired-end reads obtained from each sample. TCRdb redid the calling of the 5' RACE reads with MiXCR, one entry per CDR3 protein. The table lists roughly 570,000 distinct CDR3 sequences, 25% to 30% of them singletons.

The rearrangement links TRBV5-1 to TRBJ2-2; D ambiguous. This sequence was found in a woman between 65 and 79 years old in good health. The specimen sequenced was blood. CDR3 nucleotides: TGCGCCAGCAGCCCTGGGGAGAACACCGGGGAGCTGTTTTTT. Translated, it gives CASSPGENTGELFF.